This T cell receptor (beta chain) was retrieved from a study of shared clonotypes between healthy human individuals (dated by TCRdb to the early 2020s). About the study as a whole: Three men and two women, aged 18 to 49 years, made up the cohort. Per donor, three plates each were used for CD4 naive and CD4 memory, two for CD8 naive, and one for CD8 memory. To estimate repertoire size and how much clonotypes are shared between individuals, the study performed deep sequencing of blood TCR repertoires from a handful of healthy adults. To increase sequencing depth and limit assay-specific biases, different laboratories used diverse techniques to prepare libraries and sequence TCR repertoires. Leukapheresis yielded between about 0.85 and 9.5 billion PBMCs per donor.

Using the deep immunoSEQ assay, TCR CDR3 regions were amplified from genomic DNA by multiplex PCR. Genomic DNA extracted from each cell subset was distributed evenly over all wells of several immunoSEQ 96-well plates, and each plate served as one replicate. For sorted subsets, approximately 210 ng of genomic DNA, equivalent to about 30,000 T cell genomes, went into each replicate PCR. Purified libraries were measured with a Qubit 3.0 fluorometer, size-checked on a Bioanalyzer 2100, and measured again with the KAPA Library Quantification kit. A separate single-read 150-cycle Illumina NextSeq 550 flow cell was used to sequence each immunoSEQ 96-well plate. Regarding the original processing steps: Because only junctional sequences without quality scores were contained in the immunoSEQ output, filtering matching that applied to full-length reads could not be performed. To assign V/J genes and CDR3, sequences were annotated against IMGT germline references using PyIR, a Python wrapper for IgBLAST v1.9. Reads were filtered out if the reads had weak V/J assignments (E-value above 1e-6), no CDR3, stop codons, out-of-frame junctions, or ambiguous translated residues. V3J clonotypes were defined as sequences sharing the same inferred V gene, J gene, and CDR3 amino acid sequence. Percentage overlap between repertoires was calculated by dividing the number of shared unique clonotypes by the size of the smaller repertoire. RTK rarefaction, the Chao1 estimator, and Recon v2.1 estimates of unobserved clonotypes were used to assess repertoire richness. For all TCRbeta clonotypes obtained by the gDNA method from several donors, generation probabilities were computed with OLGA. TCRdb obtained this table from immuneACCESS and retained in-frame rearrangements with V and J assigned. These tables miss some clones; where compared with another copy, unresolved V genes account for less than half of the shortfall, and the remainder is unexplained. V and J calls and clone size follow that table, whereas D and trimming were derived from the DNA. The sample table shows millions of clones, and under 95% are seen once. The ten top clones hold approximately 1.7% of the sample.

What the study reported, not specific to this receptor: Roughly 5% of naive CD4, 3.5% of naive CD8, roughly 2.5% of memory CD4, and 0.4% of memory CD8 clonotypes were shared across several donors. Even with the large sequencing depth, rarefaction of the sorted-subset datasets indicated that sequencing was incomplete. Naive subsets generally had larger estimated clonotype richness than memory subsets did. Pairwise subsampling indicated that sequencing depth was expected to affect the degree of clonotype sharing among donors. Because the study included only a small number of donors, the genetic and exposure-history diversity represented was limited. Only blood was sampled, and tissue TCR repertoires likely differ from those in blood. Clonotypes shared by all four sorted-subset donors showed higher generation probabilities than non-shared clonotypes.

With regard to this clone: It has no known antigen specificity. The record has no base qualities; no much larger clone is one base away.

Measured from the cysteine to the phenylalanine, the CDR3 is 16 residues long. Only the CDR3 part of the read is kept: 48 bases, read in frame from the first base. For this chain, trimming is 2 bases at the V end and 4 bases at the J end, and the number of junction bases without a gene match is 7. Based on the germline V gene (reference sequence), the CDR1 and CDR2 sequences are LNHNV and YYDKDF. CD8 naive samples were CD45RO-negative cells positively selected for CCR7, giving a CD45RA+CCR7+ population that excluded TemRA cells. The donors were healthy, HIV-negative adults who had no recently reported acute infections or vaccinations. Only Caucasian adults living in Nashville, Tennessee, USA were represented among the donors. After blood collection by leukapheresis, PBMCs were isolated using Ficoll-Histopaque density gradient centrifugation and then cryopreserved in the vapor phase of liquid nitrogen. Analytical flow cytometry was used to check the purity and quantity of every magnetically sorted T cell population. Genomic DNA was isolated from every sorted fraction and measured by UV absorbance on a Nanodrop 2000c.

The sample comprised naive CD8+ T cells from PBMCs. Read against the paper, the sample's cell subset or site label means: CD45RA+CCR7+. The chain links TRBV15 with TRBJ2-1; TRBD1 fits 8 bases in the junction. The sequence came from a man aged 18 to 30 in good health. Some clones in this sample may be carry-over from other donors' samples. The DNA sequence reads TGTGCCACCAGCAGAACCTCCGGGACAGGTTACAATGAGCAGTTCTTC. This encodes CATSRTSGTGYNEQFF.